Listed below are T cell receptor beta chains from one sample, sequenced in a study of blood T cell repertoires in COVID-19. TCRdb's table, derived via immunoSEQ multiplex PCR, lists solely in-frame clones and lacks some. The sample consists of 250,000 to 400,000 clones, approximately 81% of them appearing once. Sequencing was carried out using PBMCs or T cells enriched from blood (not recorded which). The receptors derive from a woman aged 25 to 39 who had been exposed to COVID-19. The CDR3 runs from the conserved cysteine through the conserved F or W. Fields, in order: clone size, J gene, D gene, CDR3 length, V gene, CDR3 DNA, CDR3 protein. The D gene is left open where the match is weak. Only part of the rows carry a size: once, few, many, or a class if the clone is expanded.

clone_size: .; j_call: TRBJ1-2; d_call: .; cdr3_length: 12; v_call: TRBV30; cdr3_nt: TGTGCCTGGAACCTCGGGAACTATGGCTACACCTTC; cdr3_aa: CAWNLGNYGYTF
clone_size: .; j_call: TRBJ1-2; d_call: .; cdr3_length: 13; v_call: TRBV7-2; cdr3_nt: TGTGCCAGCAGCTTATTAAAGGGGGACGGCTACACCTTC; cdr3_aa: CASSLLKGDGYTF
clone_size: .; j_call: TRBJ1-2; d_call: TRBD1; cdr3_length: 13; v_call: TRBV19; cdr3_nt: TGTGCCAGTCGCGAGGACAGGGAGTATGGCTACACCTTC; cdr3_aa: CASREDREYGYTF
clone_size: .; j_call: TRBJ1-5; d_call: TRBD1; cdr3_length: 15; v_call: TRBV4-3; cdr3_nt: TGCGCCAGCAGCCAAGGGACAGGGGGGACTCAGCCCCAGCATTTT; cdr3_aa: CASSQGTGGTQPQHF
clone_size: .; j_call: TRBJ2-1; d_call: TRBD2; cdr3_length: 16; v_call: TRBV5-4; cdr3_nt: TGTGCCAGCAGCTTGGCTGGGACTAGCATTTACAATGAGCAGTTCTTC; cdr3_aa: CASSLAGTSIYNEQFF
clone_size: .; j_call: TRBJ1-2; d_call: TRBD1; cdr3_length: 14; v_call: TRBV28; cdr3_nt: TGTGCCAGCAGTTTACACCGGACAGGGTATGGCTACACCTTC; cdr3_aa: CASSLHRTGYGYTF
clone_size: .; j_call: TRBJ2-4; d_call: .; cdr3_length: 15; v_call: TRBV5-1; cdr3_nt: TGCGCCAGCAGCTTGCAGGGGCGGTATGATAGCATTCAGTACTTC; cdr3_aa: CASSLQGRYDSIQYF
clone_size: .; j_call: TRBJ2-2; d_call: .; cdr3_length: 14; v_call: TRBV29-1; cdr3_nt: TGCAGCGTTTACGCTAGTGCGAACACCGGGGAGCTGTTTTTT; cdr3_aa: CSVYASANTGELFF
clone_size: .; j_call: TRBJ1-3; d_call: TRBD1; cdr3_length: 16; v_call: TRBV5-1; cdr3_nt: TGCGCCAGCAGCCCACAGGGGGCAGGCTCTGGAAACACCATATATTTT; cdr3_aa: CASSPQGAGSGNTIYF
clone_size: once; j_call: TRBJ2-7; d_call: .; cdr3_length: 12; v_call: TRBV28; cdr3_nt: TGTGCCAGCAGTTTCGGTAATTACGAGCAGTACTTC; cdr3_aa: CASSFGNYEQYF
clone_size: .; j_call: TRBJ2-1; d_call: TRBD1; cdr3_length: 14; v_call: TRBV10-3; cdr3_nt: TGTGCCATCGGAACCGGGACAGGGGGAAATGAGCAGTTCTTC; cdr3_aa: CAIGTGTGGNEQFF
clone_size: .; j_call: TRBJ2-7; d_call: TRBD2; cdr3_length: 12; v_call: TRBV2; cdr3_nt: TGTGCCAGCAGCAGTAGCGGGTACGAGCAGTACTTC; cdr3_aa: CASSSSGYEQYF
clone_size: .; j_call: TRBJ2-5; d_call: .; cdr3_length: 13; v_call: TRBV7-9; cdr3_nt: TGTGCCAGCAGCTTACCCCTTTGGGGGGGCCCGCACTTC; cdr3_aa: CASSLPLWGGPHF
clone_size: .; j_call: TRBJ2-7; d_call: .; cdr3_length: 13; v_call: TRBV6-5; cdr3_nt: TGTGCCAGCAGACCCGGAGTAGCGCTTGAGCAGTACTTC; cdr3_aa: CASRPGVALEQYF
clone_size: few; j_call: TRBJ2-5; d_call: TRBD2; cdr3_length: 16; v_call: TRBV30; cdr3_nt: TGTGCCTGGAGTCAGTTAAGCGGGGGTATGATAGAGACCCAGTACTTC; cdr3_aa: CAWSQLSGGMIETQYF
clone_size: .; j_call: TRBJ1-2; d_call: .; cdr3_length: 13; v_call: TRBV4-3; cdr3_nt: TGCGCCAGCAGCCAAGTCACTAACTATGGCTACACCTTC; cdr3_aa: CASSQVTNYGYTF
clone_size: .; j_call: TRBJ2-7; d_call: .; cdr3_length: 14; v_call: TRBV1; cdr3_nt: TGCACCAGCAGCGTAGCGGGAGGGCCCTACGAGCAGTACTTC; cdr3_aa: CTSSVAGGPYEQYF
clone_size: .; j_call: TRBJ2-7; d_call: .; cdr3_length: 12; v_call: TRBV5-1; cdr3_nt: TGCGCCAGCAGCTTGACAGACTACGAGCAGTACTTC; cdr3_aa: CASSLTDYEQYF
clone_size: .; j_call: TRBJ1-2; d_call: .; cdr3_length: 13; v_call: TRBV29-1; cdr3_nt: TGCAGCGTAGTCGGCGGGGACCACTATGGCTACACCTTC; cdr3_aa: CSVVGGDHYGYTF
clone_size: .; j_call: TRBJ1-6; d_call: TRBD1; cdr3_length: 16; v_call: TRBV5-6; cdr3_nt: TGTGCCAGCAGCTTGGTGGCGAACAGGGGGCTTTCACCCCTCCACTTT; cdr3_aa: CASSLVANRGLSPLHF
clone_size: .; j_call: TRBJ2-2; d_call: .; cdr3_length: 14; v_call: TRBV6-5; cdr3_nt: TGTGCCAGCAGTCAGATGGGGCCTGGGGGGGAGCTGTTTTTT; cdr3_aa: CASSQMGPGGELFF
clone_size: .; j_call: TRBJ2-5; d_call: .; cdr3_length: 13; v_call: TRBV5-1; cdr3_nt: TGCGCCAGCAGCTTAGAAGGGAGGGAGACCCAGTACTTC; cdr3_aa: CASSLEGRETQYF
clone_size: .; j_call: TRBJ2-7; d_call: TRBD1; cdr3_length: 15; v_call: TRBV7-9; cdr3_nt: TGTGCCAGCAGCTGGGGGGACAGGGGATCCTACGAGCAGTACTTC; cdr3_aa: CASSWGDRGSYEQYF
clone_size: .; j_call: TRBJ2-7; d_call: TRBD2; cdr3_length: 17; v_call: TRBV11-2; cdr3_nt: TGTGCCAGCAGCGCACTGCCGGGACTAGCGGAGGTCTACGAGCAGTACTTC; cdr3_aa: CASSALPGLAEVYEQYF
clone_size: .; j_call: TRBJ2-5; d_call: TRBD2; cdr3_length: 16; v_call: TRBV7-6; cdr3_nt: TGTGCCAGCAGCTCAATACTAGCGGGAGGCGGGGAGACCCAGTACTTC; cdr3_aa: CASSSILAGGGETQYF
clone_size: .; j_call: TRBJ1-4; d_call: .; cdr3_length: 14; v_call: TRBV7-9; cdr3_nt: TGTGCCAGCAGCCCGGGGGAGGGGAATGAAAAACTGTTTTTT; cdr3_aa: CASSPGEGNEKLFF
clone_size: once; j_call: TRBJ2-7; d_call: TRBD1; cdr3_length: 16; v_call: TRBV10-3; cdr3_nt: TGTGCCATCAGCACAAATACAGGGGGAAGACCCGACGAGCAGTACTTC; cdr3_aa: CAISTNTGGRPDEQYF
clone_size: .; j_call: TRBJ1-3; d_call: .; cdr3_length: 15; v_call: TRBV18; cdr3_nt: TGTGCCAGCTCACCACTGACAGGTTCTGGAAACACCATATATTTT; cdr3_aa: CASSPLTGSGNTIYF
clone_size: .; j_call: TRBJ2-7; d_call: TRBD1; cdr3_length: 14; v_call: TRBV5-5; cdr3_nt: TGTGCCAGCAGCTGGACAGGGCCCCATCGCGAGCAGTACTTC; cdr3_aa: CASSWTGPHREQYF
clone_size: .; j_call: TRBJ2-1; d_call: .; cdr3_length: 12; v_call: TRBV2; cdr3_nt: TGTGCCAGCAGTGAGACGGGTCCTGAGCAGTTCTTC; cdr3_aa: CASSETGPEQFF
clone_size: .; j_call: TRBJ1-2; d_call: TRBD1; cdr3_length: 17; v_call: TRBV30; cdr3_nt: TGTGCCTGGAGTGTACCCCACATCGACAGGGGAAGGCATGGCTACACCTTC; cdr3_aa: CAWSVPHIDRGRHGYTF
clone_size: .; j_call: TRBJ2-6; d_call: .; cdr3_length: 16; v_call: TRBV7-3; cdr3_nt: TGTGCCAGCAGCCTTTACACAGGGTCTGGGGCCAACGTCCTGACTTTC; cdr3_aa: CASSLYTGSGANVLTF
clone_size: .; j_call: TRBJ1-5; d_call: .; cdr3_length: 12; v_call: TRBV28; cdr3_nt: TGTGCCAGCAGCCCGACAGGTCAGCCCCAGCATTTT; cdr3_aa: CASSPTGQPQHF
clone_size: .; j_call: TRBJ2-6; d_call: .; cdr3_length: 13; v_call: TRBV25-1; cdr3_nt: TGTGCCAGCACGTACTCTGGGGCCAACGTCCTGACTTTC; cdr3_aa: CASTYSGANVLTF
clone_size: .; j_call: TRBJ1-6; d_call: .; cdr3_length: 14; v_call: TRBV18; cdr3_nt: TGTGCCAGCTCACCCGGGACAATTAATTCACCCCTCCACTTT; cdr3_aa: CASSPGTINSPLHF
clone_size: .; j_call: TRBJ2-1; d_call: TRBD2; cdr3_length: 19; v_call: TRBV14; cdr3_nt: TGTGCCAGCAGCCCTTCAAACAACGTCCTAGCGGGAGTATTAGATGAGCAGTTCTTC; cdr3_aa: CASSPSNNVLAGVLDEQFF
clone_size: .; j_call: TRBJ1-2; d_call: .; cdr3_length: 12; v_call: TRBV28; cdr3_nt: TGTGCCAGCAGGGGCCAGTCCTATGGCTACACCTTC; cdr3_aa: CASRGQSYGYTF
clone_size: .; j_call: TRBJ2-5; d_call: .; cdr3_length: 15; v_call: TRBV7-2; cdr3_nt: TGTGCCAGCAGCTTATCCCTAAATAGACAAGAGACCCAGTACTTC; cdr3_aa: CASSLSLNRQETQYF
clone_size: .; j_call: TRBJ1-5; d_call: .; cdr3_length: 16; v_call: TRBV28; cdr3_nt: TGTGCCAGCACCAACCTTCAACCCTATAGCAATCAGCCCCAGCATTTT; cdr3_aa: CASTNLQPYSNQPQHF
clone_size: .; j_call: TRBJ2-3; d_call: TRBD2; cdr3_length: 14; v_call: TRBV24-1; cdr3_nt: TGTGCCACCAGTACAGCGGGGGCTGCAGATACGCAGTATTTT; cdr3_aa: CATSTAGAADTQYF
clone_size: .; j_call: TRBJ1-4; d_call: TRBD1; cdr3_length: 15; v_call: TRBV7-2; cdr3_nt: TGTGCCAGCAGCCTGCAGGGGGCCCGTGACCAAAAACTGTTTTTT; cdr3_aa: CASSLQGARDQKLFF
clone_size: .; j_call: TRBJ1-4; d_call: .; cdr3_length: 14; v_call: TRBV2; cdr3_nt: TGTGCCAGCAGTGAGTCCCCTGGAGCCAAAAAACTGTTTTTT; cdr3_aa: CASSESPGAKKLFF
clone_size: once; j_call: TRBJ2-6; d_call: .; cdr3_length: 15; v_call: TRBV28; cdr3_nt: TGTGCCAGTCAAATGGGGAGCTCTGGGGCCAACGTCCTGACTTTC; cdr3_aa: CASQMGSSGANVLTF
clone_size: once; j_call: TRBJ2-2; d_call: .; cdr3_length: 17; v_call: TRBV7-6; cdr3_nt: TGTGCCAGCAGCCCCCTCGTAACCGGGACTCGCTCCGGGGAGCTGTTTTTT; cdr3_aa: CASSPLVTGTRSGELFF
clone_size: .; j_call: TRBJ2-6; d_call: .; cdr3_length: 15; v_call: TRBV19; cdr3_nt: TGTGCCAGTAGTACGCCTAGCTCTGGGGCCAACGTCCTGACTTTC; cdr3_aa: CASSTPSSGANVLTF
clone_size: .; j_call: TRBJ1-5; d_call: TRBD1; cdr3_length: 17; v_call: TRBV19; cdr3_nt: TGTGCCAGTAGCTATTTCCGGGACAGGGGCATCAATCAGCCCCAGCATTTT; cdr3_aa: CASSYFRDRGINQPQHF